This T cell receptor beta chain was recorded in a study of T cells in Graves' hyperthyroidism and ophthalmopathy. Whole-study results and caveats: Most expanded thyroid clonotypes above 0.001 also appeared in blood. Ophthalmopathy was model-predicted a median roughly 6.2 months pre-onset.

As for this clonotype: Antigen unknown.

RNA transcripts served as the template for amplifying TCR beta CDR3 regions. The TCR CDR3 was amplified in a first-round RT-PCR using the HTBI primer set. TCRdb processed the multiplex PCR reads anew with MiXCR; each CDR3 protein has one entry. The table records roughly 500,000 distinct CDR3 sequences, approximately 48% of them present only once. Per germline, CDR1 SGHTA and CDR2 FQGNSA. The CDR3 runs 15 residues. V gave up 1 base and J gave up 7 bases, with 11 bases separating them. Uncontrolled infection, other autoimmune disease, pregnancy or lactation disqualified patients from enrolment. Diagnosing involved the use of clinical symptoms, serum thyroxine and TRAb, thyroid ultrasound and orbital computed tomography.

This chain links TRBV7-2 with TRBJ1-6; possibly TRBD1 for D (6 bases). Input material: peripheral blood or thyroid tissue (not recorded which). The source of this sequence is an adult woman with Graves' disease, either hyperthyroidism or ophthalmopathy (not recorded which). The CDR3 loop reads CASSLVGGTNSPLHF. Here the CDR3 DNA reads TGTGCCAGCAGCTTAGTGGGAGGGACAAATTCACCCCTCCACTTT.